The entry that follows covers one T cell receptor beta chain sequence. Its matching antigen is unknown. The data derive from a study of early T cells in non-severe SARS-CoV-2 infection. The wider study: Sequenced material consisted of bulk RNA (from unsorted whole blood), and chains were unpaired. Findings and caveats of the study: VDJdb matching skewed toward anti-spike CD8 responses, missing private and CD4 specificities.

Attachment of unique molecular identifiers was made to individual cDNA molecules. TCRdb itself ran the 5' RACE reads through MiXCR, one entry per CDR3 protein. This sample has about 83,000 distinct CDR3 sequences, with 8% to 13% found just once. The source is an adult who was a healthcare worker with PCR-confirmed SARS-CoV-2 infection or an uninfected control (not recorded which). The material was whole blood, obtained at baseline.

In DNA form, the CDR3 reads TGTGCCAGCAGTCTAGGACAGCCCCCGGTGACCCAGTACTTC. It codes for CASSLGQPPVTQYF. V gene TRBV28 combines with J gene TRBJ2-5, with D possibly being TRBD1 (6 bases). Between the trimmed V and J ends, which lost 5 bases and 7 bases, there was a span of 17 bases. The CDR3 loop spans 14 amino acids. Germline CDR1 and CDR2: MDHEN and SYDVKM.